This passage covers 8 T cell receptor beta chains from one sample sequenced in a study of blood T cell repertoires in COVID-19. Here immunoSEQ multiplex PCR was the method, and the copy in TCRdb shows in-frame clones only, minus some. The sample has 100,000 to 110,000 clones, more than 70% seen once. Sample: peripheral blood. Every receptor here comes from a human donor in a cohort sampled during active COVID-19.

The J gene is TRBJ2-3, the V gene TRBV6-2 or TRBV6-3, with D possibly matching TRBD2 (5 bases). The CDR3 sequence is 14 residues long. Germline CDR1 is MNHEY and CDR2 is SVGEGT. V was pared by 6 bases and J by 2 bases, with 12 bases between. CDR3 DNA: TGTGCCAGCAGCTCGGACTCGTTCACAGATACGCAGTATTTT. Its protein product is CASSSDSFTDTQYF.

This clone showed up just a few times. This chain connects TRBV5-1 to TRBJ2-7; D is ambiguous. V lost 7 bases and J lost 1, with 6 bases in between. Germline assignment: CDR1 SGHRS and CDR2 YFSETQ. The CDR3 is 11 amino acids. The CDR3 DNA reads TGCGCCAGCTCAGAATCCTACGAGCAGTACTTC. Protein product: CASSESYEQYF.

The chain carries TRBV7-2 and TRBJ2-2; no definite D call. CDR3 length: 13 amino acids. V lost 2 bases, J lost 2 bases, and 3 bases lay in between. Germline CDR1 is SGHTA and CDR2 is FQGNSA. In DNA form, the CDR3 reads TGTGCCAGCAGCTTACCAAACACCGGGGAGCTGTTTTTT. Amino acids: CASSLPNTGELFF.

In DNA form, the CDR3 reads TGTGCCAGCAACTCGGGAGGGGTGGAAGGCTACACCTTC. Its protein is CASNSGGVEGYTF. The chain employs TRBV7-9 and TRBJ1-2, with D possibly matching TRBD1 (5 bases). There are 13 residues in the CDR3. Trimming pared 7 bases from V and 8 bases from J, leaving 17 bases between. Per germline, CDR1 SEHNR and CDR2 FQNEAQ (reference sequence).

The V and J genes are TRBV27 and TRBJ2-3; a weak D match, TRBD2 (6 bases). CDR1 and CDR2 from the germline V gene are MNHEY and SMNVEV (reference sequence). CDR3 length equals 15 residues. Trimming cost V 2 bases and J 4 bases, with 13 bases left between them. The DNA for the CDR3 is TGTGCCAGCAGTTTAGGGGCGGGGCGCCCAGATACGCAGTATTTT. It yields the protein CASSLGAGRPDTQYF.

The rearrangement joins TRBV5-4 to TRBJ1-2; 10 bases map to TRBD1. This CDR3 has 13 amino acids. J lost 7 bases, V lost 3 bases, and 3 bases had no gene match. Germline V CDR1 and CDR2: SGHNT, YYREEE (reference sequence). In nucleotides, the CDR3 is TGTGCCAGCAGCTCGGACAGGGGGTTTGGCTACACCTTC. Protein: CASSSDRGFGYTF.

The rearrangement links TRBV6-2 or TRBV6-3 to TRBJ2-7; TRBD2 is a possible D gene (7 bases). Germline CDR1 and CDR2: MNHEY and SVGEGT. Trimming took off 2 bases at V and 2 bases at J, with 10 bases between the two ends. The CDR3 is 14 amino acids. Written as DNA, the CDR3 is TGTGCCAGCAGTTACCGGGGGGCCCCCTACGAGCAGTACTTC. Translating it yields CASSYRGAPYEQYF.

The chain is built from TRBV6-6 and TRBJ2-5; a possible D gene is TRBD1 (5 bases). The CDR3 is 15 amino acids. The V and J ends lost 2 bases and 2 bases respectively, with 12 bases between them. Per germline, CDR1 MNHNY and CDR2 SVGAGI (reference sequence). The CDR3 reads CASSYPRAGQETQYF. The CDR3 nucleotides read TGTGCCAGCAGTTACCCCAGGGCAGGGCAAGAGACCCAGTACTTC.